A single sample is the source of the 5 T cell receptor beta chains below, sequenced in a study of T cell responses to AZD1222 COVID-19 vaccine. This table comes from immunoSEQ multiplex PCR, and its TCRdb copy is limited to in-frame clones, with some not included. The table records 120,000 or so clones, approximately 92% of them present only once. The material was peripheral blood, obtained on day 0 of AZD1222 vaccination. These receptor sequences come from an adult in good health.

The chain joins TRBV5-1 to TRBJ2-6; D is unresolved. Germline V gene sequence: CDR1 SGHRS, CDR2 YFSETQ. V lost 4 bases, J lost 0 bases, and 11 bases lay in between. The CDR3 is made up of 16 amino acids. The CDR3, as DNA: TGCGCCAGCAGCCTCGAAGCCCTCTCTGGGGCCAACGTCCTGACTTTC. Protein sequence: CASSLEALSGANVLTF.

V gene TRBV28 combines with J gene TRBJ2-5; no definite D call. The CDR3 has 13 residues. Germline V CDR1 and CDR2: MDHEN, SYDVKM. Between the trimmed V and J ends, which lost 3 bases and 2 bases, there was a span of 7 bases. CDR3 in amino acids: CASSLAQQETQYF. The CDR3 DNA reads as TGTGCCAGCAGTTTGGCACAACAAGAGACCCAGTACTTC.

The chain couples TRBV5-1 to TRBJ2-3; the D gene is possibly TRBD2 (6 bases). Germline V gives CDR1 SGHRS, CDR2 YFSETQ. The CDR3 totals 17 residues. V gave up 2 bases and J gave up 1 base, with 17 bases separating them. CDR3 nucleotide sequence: TGCGCCAGCAGCTTTTATAGCGGCCGCATGGGCACAGATACGCAGTATTTT. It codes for CASSFYSGRMGTDTQYF.

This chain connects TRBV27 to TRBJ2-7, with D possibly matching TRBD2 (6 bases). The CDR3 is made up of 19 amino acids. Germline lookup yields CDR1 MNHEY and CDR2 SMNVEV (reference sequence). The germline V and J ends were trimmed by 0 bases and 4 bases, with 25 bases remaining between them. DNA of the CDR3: TGTGCCAGCAGTTTATCGGTACCCTCGGGGGTGGATCGTGATTACGAGCAGTACTTC. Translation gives CASSLSVPSGVDRDYEQYF.

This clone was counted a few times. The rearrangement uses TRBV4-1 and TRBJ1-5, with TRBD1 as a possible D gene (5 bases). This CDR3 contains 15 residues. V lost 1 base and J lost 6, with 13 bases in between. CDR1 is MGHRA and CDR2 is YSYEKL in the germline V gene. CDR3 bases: TGCGCCAGCAGCCAAGCTGGCCAGGGTAGTCAGCCCCAGCATTTT. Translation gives CASSQAGQGSQPQHF.